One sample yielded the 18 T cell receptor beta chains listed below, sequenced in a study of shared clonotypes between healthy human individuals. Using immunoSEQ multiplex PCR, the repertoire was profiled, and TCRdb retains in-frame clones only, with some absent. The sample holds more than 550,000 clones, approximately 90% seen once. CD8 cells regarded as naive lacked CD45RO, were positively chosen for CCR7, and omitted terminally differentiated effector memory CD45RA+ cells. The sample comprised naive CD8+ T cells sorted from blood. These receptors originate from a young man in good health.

CDR3 residues: CASSAQGYGNTEAFF. DNA of the CDR3: TGTGCCAGCAGCGCGCAGGGGTATGGGAACACTGAAGCTTTCTTT. J is TRBJ1-1 and V is TRBV9, with a weak D call TRBD1 (6 bases). The CDR3 has 15 residues. The germline V and J ends were trimmed by 3 bases and 1 base, with 13 bases remaining between them. The germline V gene encodes CDR1 SGDLS and CDR2 YYNGEE.

CDR3 in amino acids: CASSADWDEQYF. The CDR3, as DNA: TGTGCCAGCAGTGCGGACTGGGACGAGCAGTACTTC. The V gene is TRBV6-1, the J gene TRBJ2-7; TRBD2 might be the D (5 bases). Germline V gives CDR1 MNHNS, CDR2 SASEGT. Trimming removed 4 bases at V and 5 bases at J, with 9 bases between. CDR3 length: 12 residues.

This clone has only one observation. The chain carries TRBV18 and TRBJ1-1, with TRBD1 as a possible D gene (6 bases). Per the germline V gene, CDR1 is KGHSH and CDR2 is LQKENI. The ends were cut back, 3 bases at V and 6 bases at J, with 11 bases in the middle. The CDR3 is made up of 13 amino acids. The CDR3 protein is CASSPQGSPEAFF. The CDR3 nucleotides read TGTGCCAGCTCACCCCAGGGGAGTCCTGAAGCTTTCTTT.

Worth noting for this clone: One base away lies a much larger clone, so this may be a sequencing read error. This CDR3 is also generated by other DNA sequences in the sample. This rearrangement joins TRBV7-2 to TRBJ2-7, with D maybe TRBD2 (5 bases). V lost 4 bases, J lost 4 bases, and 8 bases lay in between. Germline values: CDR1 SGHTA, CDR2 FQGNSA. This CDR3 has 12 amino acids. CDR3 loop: CASSYPGYEQYF. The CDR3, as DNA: TGTGCCAGCAGCTATCCGGGGTACGAGCAGTACTTC.

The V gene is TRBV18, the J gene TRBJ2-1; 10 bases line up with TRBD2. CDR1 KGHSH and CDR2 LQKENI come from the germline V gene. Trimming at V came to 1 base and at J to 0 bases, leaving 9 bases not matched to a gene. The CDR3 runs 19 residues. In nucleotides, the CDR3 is TGTGCCAGCTCACCACTCGCTAGCGGGGGCGATAGCTCCTACAATGAGCAGTTCTTC. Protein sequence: CASSPLASGGDSSYNEQFF.

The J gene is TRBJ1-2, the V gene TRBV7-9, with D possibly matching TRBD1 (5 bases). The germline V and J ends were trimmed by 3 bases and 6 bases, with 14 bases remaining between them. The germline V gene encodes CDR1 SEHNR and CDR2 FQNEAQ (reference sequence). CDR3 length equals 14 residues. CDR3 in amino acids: CASSFGADLDGYTF. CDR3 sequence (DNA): TGTGCCAGCAGCTTTGGGGCGGATCTAGATGGCTACACCTTC.

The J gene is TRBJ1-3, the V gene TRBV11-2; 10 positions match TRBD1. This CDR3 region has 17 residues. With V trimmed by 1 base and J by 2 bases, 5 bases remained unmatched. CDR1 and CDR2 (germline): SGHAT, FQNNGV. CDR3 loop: CASSLGDRGLPGNTIYF. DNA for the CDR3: TGTGCCAGCAGCTTAGGGGACAGGGGTCTCCCTGGAAACACCATATATTTT.

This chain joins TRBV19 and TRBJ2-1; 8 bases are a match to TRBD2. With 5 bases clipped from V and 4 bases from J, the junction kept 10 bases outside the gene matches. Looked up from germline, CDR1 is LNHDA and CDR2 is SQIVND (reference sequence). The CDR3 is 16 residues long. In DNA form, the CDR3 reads TGTGCCAGTAGTTATAAGCGGGAGTCCATTTACAATGAGCAGTTCTTC. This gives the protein CASSYKRESIYNEQFF.

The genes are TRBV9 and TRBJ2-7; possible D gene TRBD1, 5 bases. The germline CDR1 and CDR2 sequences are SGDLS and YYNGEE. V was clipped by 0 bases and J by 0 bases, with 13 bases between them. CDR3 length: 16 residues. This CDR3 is CASSVEPGSHSYEQYF. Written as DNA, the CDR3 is TGTGCCAGCAGCGTAGAACCAGGGTCCCACTCCTACGAGCAGTACTTC.

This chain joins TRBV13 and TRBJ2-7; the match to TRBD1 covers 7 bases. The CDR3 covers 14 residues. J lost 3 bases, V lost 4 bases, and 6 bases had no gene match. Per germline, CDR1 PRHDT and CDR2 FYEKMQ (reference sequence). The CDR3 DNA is TGTGCCAGCAGCTCCTCCGGGACAGACTACGAGCAGTACTTC. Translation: CASSSSGTDYEQYF.

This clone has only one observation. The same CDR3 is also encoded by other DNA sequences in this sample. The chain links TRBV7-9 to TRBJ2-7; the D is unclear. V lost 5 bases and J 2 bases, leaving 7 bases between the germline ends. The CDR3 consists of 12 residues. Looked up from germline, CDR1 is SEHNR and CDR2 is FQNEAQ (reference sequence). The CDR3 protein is CASSPTPYEQYF. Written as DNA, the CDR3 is TGTGCCAGCAGCCCCACCCCCTACGAGCAGTACTTC.

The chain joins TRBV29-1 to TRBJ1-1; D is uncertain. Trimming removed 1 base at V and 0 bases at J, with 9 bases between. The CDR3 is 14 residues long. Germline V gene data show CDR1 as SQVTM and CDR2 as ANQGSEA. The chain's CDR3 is CSVEGEVLNTEAFF. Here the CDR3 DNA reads TGCAGCGTTGAAGGAGAGGTTTTGAACACTGAAGCTTTCTTT.

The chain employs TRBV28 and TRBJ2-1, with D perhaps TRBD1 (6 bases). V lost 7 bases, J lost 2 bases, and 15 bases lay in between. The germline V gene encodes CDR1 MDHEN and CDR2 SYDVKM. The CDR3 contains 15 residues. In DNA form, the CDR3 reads TGTGCCAGCATTACCGGGACAAGACCCTACAATGAGCAGTTCTTC. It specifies CASITGTRPYNEQFF.

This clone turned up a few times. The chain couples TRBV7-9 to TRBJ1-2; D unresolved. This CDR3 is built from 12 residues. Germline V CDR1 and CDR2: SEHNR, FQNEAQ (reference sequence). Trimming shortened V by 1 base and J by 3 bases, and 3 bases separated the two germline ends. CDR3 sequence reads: CASSLGHYGYTF. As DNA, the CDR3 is TGTGCCAGCAGCTTAGGCCACTATGGCTACACCTTC.

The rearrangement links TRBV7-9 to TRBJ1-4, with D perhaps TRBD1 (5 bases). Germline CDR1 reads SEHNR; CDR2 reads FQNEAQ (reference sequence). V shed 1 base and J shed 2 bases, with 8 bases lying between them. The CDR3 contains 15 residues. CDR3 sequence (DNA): TGTGCCAGCAGCTTAGGGGGACCGACTAATGAAAAACTGTTTTTT. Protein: CASSLGGPTNEKLFF.

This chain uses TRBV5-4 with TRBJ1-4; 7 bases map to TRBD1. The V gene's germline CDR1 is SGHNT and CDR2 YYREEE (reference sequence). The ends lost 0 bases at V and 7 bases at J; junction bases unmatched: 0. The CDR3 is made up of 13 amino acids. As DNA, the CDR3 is TGTGCCAGCAGCTTGGCAGGGGGTGAAAAACTGTTTTTT. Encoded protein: CASSLAGGEKLFF.

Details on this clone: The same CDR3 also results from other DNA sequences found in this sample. The CDR3 region is CASSTTGSSYEQYF. DNA for the CDR3: TGTGCCAGTAGCACAACAGGGAGCTCCTACGAGCAGTACTTC. The chain employs TRBV19 and TRBJ2-7, with D tentatively TRBD1 (6 bases). V shed 6 bases and J shed 0 bases, with 12 bases lying between them. In germline, CDR1 is LNHDA, CDR2 SQIVND (reference sequence). There are 14 residues in the CDR3.

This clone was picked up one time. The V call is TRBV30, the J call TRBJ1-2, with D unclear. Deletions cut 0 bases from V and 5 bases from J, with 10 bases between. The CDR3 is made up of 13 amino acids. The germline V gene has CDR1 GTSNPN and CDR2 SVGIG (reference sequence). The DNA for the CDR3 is TGTGCCTGGAGTGTAATGGGTAATTATGGCTACACCTTC. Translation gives CAWSVMGNYGYTF.